This T cell receptor (beta chain) comes out of a study of blood T cell repertoires in COVID-19. The CDR3 has 16 residues. Per germline, CDR1 SGHTA and CDR2 FQGNSA. Trimming stripped 1 base from V and 2 bases from J, with 11 bases between. This clone was counted a single time. Only in-frame clones appear in the TCRdb table, and some are missing; sequencing was by immunoSEQ multiplex PCR. The table records about 78,000 clones, more than 75% of them present only once. The chain employs TRBV7-2 and TRBJ2-2; possible D gene TRBD2, 6 bases. The clonotype was recovered from a man aged 45-60 years with active or convalescent COVID-19. Material: peripheral blood. DNA for the CDR3: TGTGCCAGCAGCTTAGAGGGGAGGATTAACACCGGGGAGCTGTTTTTT. Translation: CASSLEGRINTGELFF.